These 23 T cell receptor beta chains share one sample of origin, sequenced in a study of beta chain features in type 1 diabetes (dated by TCRdb to the late 2010s). The full study reports these points: A moderate but significant shortening of TCRB CDR3 length was observed in type 1 diabetes patients in all four CD4+ subsets.

The library was obtained by the immunoSEQ multiplex PCR assay. The High Capacity cDNA Reverse Transcription Kit was used to reverse transcribe all of the isolated RNA, meaning that expressed TCRB transcripts were what got sequenced. Drawn from immuneACCESS, this table holds only the in-frame rearrangements with V and J called that TCRdb kept. Clones are partly lost; checked studies trace under half to an unresolved V gene and leave the rest unexplained. The sample table shows hundreds of thousands of clones, and approximately 14% are seen once. Over 0.015% of the sample comes from the top ten. The antigens these receptors bind are not known. Material: naive CD4+ T cells from blood. The cell subset or site label here, explained by the study, means: true naive CD4+ T cells. Receptor source: a young man with type 1 diabetes.

In this sample, this clone turned up a few times. This chain links TRBV29-1 with TRBJ1-3, with 7 positions matching TRBD1. Germline loops: CDR1 SQVTM, CDR2 ANQGSEA. The CDR3 has 13 amino acids. The V segment lost 4 bases and the J segment 0 bases; nucleotides outside the gene matches: 0. In DNA, the CDR3 is TGCAGCGTTGGGACAGGCTCTGGAAACACCATATATTTT. The encoded protein is CSVGTGSGNTIYF.

J is TRBJ2-4 and V is TRBV15, with D possibly being TRBD1 (6 bases). The germline V and J ends were trimmed by 1 base and 8 bases, with 12 bases remaining between them. The CDR3 consists of 14 residues. Germline V gives CDR1 LNHNV, CDR2 YYDKDF (reference sequence). DNA for the CDR3: TGTGCCACCAGCAGAGGATGGACAGCCGACATTCAGTACTTC. Its translation is CATSRGWTADIQYF.

V is TRBV28 and J is TRBJ2-5; tentatively, D is TRBD1 (5 bases). The germline V gene encodes CDR1 MDHEN and CDR2 SYDVKM. V was clipped by 6 bases and J by 4 bases, with 9 bases between them. The CDR3 consists of 12 residues. CDR3 protein: CASRGLSETQYF. The CDR3, as DNA: TGTGCCAGCAGGGGGCTGTCAGAGACCCAGTACTTC.

This clone was detected only a few times. The chain links TRBV6-5 to TRBJ2-3, with a weak D call TRBD2 (6 bases). The CDR3 runs to 14 residues. Trimming stripped 2 bases from V and 1 base from J, with 7 bases between. Germline CDR1 is MNHEY and CDR2 is SVGAGI. The CDR3 here is CASSYREGTDTQYF. The DNA for the CDR3 is TGTGCCAGCAGTTACAGGGAGGGCACAGATACGCAGTATTTT.

CDR3 loop: CASSQQSGRSYNEQFF. The CDR3 region has the DNA TGCGCCAGCAGCCAACAGAGCGGACGCTCCTACAATGAGCAGTTCTTC. The V and J genes are TRBV4-3 and TRBJ2-1; weak D call: TRBD2 (5 bases). V was trimmed by 2 bases and J by 0 bases, leaving 11 bases between them. Germline V gene data show CDR1 as LGHNA and CDR2 as YSLEER. This CDR3 comprises 16 residues.

This clone has more than one count but fewer than ten. The chain links TRBV18 to TRBJ2-7, with 14 nucleotides matching TRBD2. The germline gives CDR1 KGHSH, CDR2 LQKENI. The CDR3 extends over 16 amino acids. V shed 2 bases, J shed 3 bases, and the junction held 3 bases outside the gene matches. Here the CDR3 DNA reads TGTGCCAGCTCACCATCTGGGACTAGCGGGAGCTACGAGCAGTACTTC. Its translation is CASSPSGTSGSYEQYF. Based on the CDR3 plus reference TRBV18 and TRBJ2-7, the full variable domain is NAGVMQNPRHLVRRRGQEARLRCSPMKGHSHVYWYRQLPEEGLKFMVYLQKENIIDESGMPKERFSAEFPKEGPSILRIQQVVRGDSAAYFCASSPSGTSGSYEQYFGPGTRLTVT.

This chain joins TRBV5-1 and TRBJ2-6; D call uncertain. Germline values: CDR1 SGHRS, CDR2 YFSETQ. The CDR3 contains 16 residues. V lost 4 bases, J lost 1 base, and 12 bases lay in between. The CDR3 sequence is CASSTPEASGANVLTF. In DNA, the CDR3 is TGCGCCAGCAGCACGCCCGAGGCGTCTGGGGCCAACGTCCTGACTTTC.

The rearrangement joins TRBV10-3 to TRBJ2-1, with 9 nucleotides matching TRBD2. The CDR3 covers 15 residues. After removal of 0 bases from V and 4 bases from J, the junction contained 1 base not matched to a gene. The germline V gene has CDR1 ENHRY and CDR2 SYGVKD. The chain's CDR3 is CAISESLAGYNEQFF. The CDR3 DNA sequence: TGTGCCATCAGTGAGTCGCTAGCGGGATACAATGAGCAGTTCTTC.

Only a few counts were recorded for this clone. Other DNA sequences in the same sample also yield this CDR3. The gene calls are TRBV7-9 and TRBJ1-1; weak D call: TRBD1 (5 bases). This CDR3 is built from 13 residues. Looked up from germline, CDR1 is SEHNR and CDR2 is FQNEAQ (reference sequence). V was clipped by 2 bases and J by 2 bases, with 6 bases between them. The CDR3 is CASSLTGNTEAFF. The CDR3, as DNA: TGTGCCAGCAGCTTAACAGGTAACACTGAAGCTTTCTTT.

This clone was seen more than once but under ten times. V and J are TRBV5-1 and TRBJ2-1; possibly TRBD2 for D (6 bases). The length of the CDR3 is 15 residues. Per the germline V gene, CDR1 is SGHRS and CDR2 is YFSETQ. V was clipped by 0 bases and J by 2 bases, with 9 bases between them. CDR3 sequence: CASSLDSGPYNEQFF. The CDR3 region has the DNA TGCGCCAGCAGCTTGGATAGCGGACCCTACAATGAGCAGTTCTTC.

The chain has TRBV18 and TRBJ2-1; D not certain. CDR1 and CDR2 (germline): KGHSH, LQKENI. The CDR3 consists of 13 residues. Trimming took 1 base from V and 8 from J, leaving 9 bases between them. The CDR3 DNA reads as TGTGCCAGCTCACCACGGCAGGTAGATGAGCAGTTCTTC. As protein: CASSPRQVDEQFF.

J is TRBJ2-3 and V is TRBV4-2; TRBD1 agrees at 10 bases. The germline V gene has CDR1 LGHNA and CDR2 YNFKEQ. V was clipped by 3 bases and J by 6 bases; unmatched bases: 9. The CDR3 sequence is 16 residues long. The CDR3 DNA follows: TGTGCCAGCAGCCAGGCCCGACCGGGACAGGGGGATACGCAGTATTTT. Its protein is CASSQARPGQGDTQYF.

J is TRBJ2-5 and V is TRBV18; weak D call: TRBD1 (5 bases). CDR1 KGHSH and CDR2 LQKENI come from the germline V gene. The CDR3 consists of 14 residues. The V and J ends lost 1 base and 4 bases respectively, with 10 bases between them. CDR3: CASSPQGPRETQYF. CDR3 nucleotide sequence: TGTGCCAGCTCACCACAGGGGCCGAGAGAGACCCAGTACTTC.

This chain joins TRBV9 and TRBJ2-2, with a weak D call TRBD2 (5 bases). Trimming took 0 bases from V and 4 from J, leaving 13 bases between them. The CDR3 loop spans 16 amino acids. CDR1 is SGDLS, CDR2 YYNGEE, per germline. Here the CDR3 reads CASSVVGSRGTGELFF. As DNA, the CDR3 is TGTGCCAGCAGCGTAGTAGGTAGCCGGGGCACCGGGGAGCTGTTTTTT. Complete variable domain (other parts from reference TRBV9 and TRBJ2-2): DSGVTQTPKHLITATGQRVTLRCSPRSGDLSVYWYQQSLDQGLQFLIQYYNGEERAKGNILERFSAQQFPDLHSELNLSSLELGDSALYFCASSVVGSRGTGELFFGEGSRLTVL.

This chain uses TRBV5-4 with TRBJ2-3; maybe TRBD2 (5 bases). CDR1 is SGHNT, CDR2 YYREEE, per germline (reference sequence). V dropped 6 bases and J dropped 2 bases, with 19 bases sitting between them. The CDR3 covers 16 residues. The CDR3 coding sequence is TGTGCCAGCACCCTTGGACTGACCTCTACCACAGATACGCAGTATTTT. It translates to CASTLGLTSTTDTQYF.

This clone was detected only a few times. The J gene is TRBJ1-2, the V gene TRBV6-5; D is possibly TRBD1 (5 bases). The CDR3 loop spans 13 amino acids. V was trimmed by 2 bases and J by 7 bases, leaving 11 bases between them. The germline gives CDR1 MNHEY, CDR2 SVGAGI. For the CDR3, the DNA is TGTGCCAGCAGTTACAGCAGGGTGGCTGGCTACACCTTC. Translated, it gives CASSYSRVAGYTF.

This clone has a handful of counts. The J gene is TRBJ2-7, the V gene TRBV4-2, with TRBD2 identical over 7 bases. This CDR3 has 15 amino acids. With 0 bases clipped from V and 5 bases from J, the junction kept 7 bases outside the gene matches. In germline, CDR1 is LGHNA, CDR2 YNFKEQ. CDR3 in DNA: TGTGCCAGCAGCCAAGAACCAAACGCGGGAGACGAGCAGTACTTC. This sequence encodes CASSQEPNAGDEQYF.

This clone has just a few counts. The chain joins TRBV7-3 to TRBJ2-7; unclear D gene. Trimming pared 3 bases from V and 7 bases from J, leaving 10 bases between. CDR1 and CDR2 from the germline V gene are SGHTA and FQGTGA. CDR3 length: 12 residues. The CDR3 reads CASSFGLREQYF. CDR3 DNA sequence: TGTGCCAGCAGCTTCGGCTTGAGGGAGCAGTACTTC.

CDR3 bases: TGTGCCAGCAGCTTGACAGGAGTTGACAATGAAAAACTGTTTTTT. Translation gives CASSLTGVDNEKLFF. The chain has TRBV7-3 and TRBJ1-4, with D perhaps TRBD1 (6 bases). Trimming shortened V by 3 bases and J by 5 bases, and 13 bases separated the two germline ends. The germline CDR1 and CDR2 sequences are SGHTA and FQGTGA. The CDR3 loop spans 15 amino acids.

A few counts support this clone. CDR3 DNA sequence: TGTGCCAGCTCACCACCACTAGCGGGAGGAGGAGATACGCAGTATTTT. Its protein is CASSPPLAGGGDTQYF. This chain uses TRBV18 with TRBJ2-3; 12 bases agree with TRBD2. V trimming: 0 bases; J trimming: 5 bases; junction bases outside the gene matches: 3. The CDR3 has 16 amino acids. Germline V gene sequence: CDR1 KGHSH, CDR2 LQKENI.

This clone showed up just a few times. This chain links TRBV29-1 with TRBJ2-1; D may be TRBD1 (5 bases). From germline, CDR1 is SQVTM and CDR2 ANQGSEA. Trimming shortened V by 0 bases and J by 8 bases, and 17 bases separated the two germline ends. This CDR3 is built from 15 residues. The CDR3 protein is CSVEDLPGSVDEQFF. Written as DNA, the CDR3 is TGCAGCGTTGAAGATTTACCAGGGTCCGTTGATGAGCAGTTCTTC.

The chain uses TRBV30 and TRBJ1-5, with D possibly TRBD1 on 6 matching bases. Deletions cut 6 bases from V and 1 base from J, with 13 bases between. CDR1 and CDR2 (germline): GTSNPN, SVGIG (reference sequence). The length of the CDR3 is 14 residues. CDR3 sequence: CACSGGGSNQPQHF. The CDR3, as DNA: TGTGCCTGCTCGGGGGGCGGGAGCAATCAGCCCCAGCATTTT.

J is TRBJ2-7 and V is TRBV7-9, with 7 bases identical to TRBD2. Germline values: CDR1 SEHNR, CDR2 FQNEAQ (reference sequence). The CDR3 spans 14 residues. J lost 6 bases, V lost 3 bases, and 8 bases had no gene match. The chain's CDR3 is CASSFKSIAGEQYF. The CDR3 DNA sequence: TGTGCCAGCAGCTTTAAATCGATAGCGGGCGAGCAGTACTTC.